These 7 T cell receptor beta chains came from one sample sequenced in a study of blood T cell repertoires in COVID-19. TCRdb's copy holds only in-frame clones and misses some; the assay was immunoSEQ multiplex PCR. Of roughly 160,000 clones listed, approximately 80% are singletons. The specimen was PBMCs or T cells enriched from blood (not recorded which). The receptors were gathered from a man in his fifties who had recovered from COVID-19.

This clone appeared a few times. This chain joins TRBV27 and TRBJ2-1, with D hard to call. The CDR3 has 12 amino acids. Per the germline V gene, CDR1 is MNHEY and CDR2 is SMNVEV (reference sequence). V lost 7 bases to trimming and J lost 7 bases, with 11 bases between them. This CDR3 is CASKPNRNEQFF. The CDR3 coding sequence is TGTGCCAGCAAGCCGAATCGAAATGAGCAGTTCTTC.

CDR3 nucleotides: TGTGCCACCAGCAGGAGAATCGGGGAGCTGTTTTTT. It yields the protein CATSRRIGELFF. The V call is TRBV15, the J call TRBJ2-2; D unresolved. Trimming took 3 bases from V and 7 from J, leaving 6 bases between them. The CDR3 loop spans 12 amino acids. Germline CDR1 and CDR2: LNHNV and YYDKDF (reference sequence). Using reference TRBV15 and TRBJ2-2 for the parts outside the CDR3, the full variable domain is DAMVIQNPRYQVTQFGKPVTLSCSQTLNHNVMYWYQQKSSQAPKLLFHYYDKDFNNEADTPDNFQSRRPNTSFCFLDIRSPGLGDTAMYLCATSRRIGELFFGEGSRLTVL.

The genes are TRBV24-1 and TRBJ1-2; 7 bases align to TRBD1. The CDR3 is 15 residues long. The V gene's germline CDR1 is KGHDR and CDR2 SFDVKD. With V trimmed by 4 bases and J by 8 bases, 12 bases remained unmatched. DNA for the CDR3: TGTGCCACCAGTGACTTTGGAAAGGGGGCCGAGGGCTACACCTTC. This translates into CATSDFGKGAEGYTF.

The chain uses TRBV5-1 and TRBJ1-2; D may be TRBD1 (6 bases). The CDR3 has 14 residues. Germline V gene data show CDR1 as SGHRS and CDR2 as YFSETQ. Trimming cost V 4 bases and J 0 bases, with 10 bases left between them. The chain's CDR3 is CASSRDTANYGYTF. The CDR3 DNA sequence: TGCGCCAGCAGCCGGGACACAGCTAACTATGGCTACACCTTC.

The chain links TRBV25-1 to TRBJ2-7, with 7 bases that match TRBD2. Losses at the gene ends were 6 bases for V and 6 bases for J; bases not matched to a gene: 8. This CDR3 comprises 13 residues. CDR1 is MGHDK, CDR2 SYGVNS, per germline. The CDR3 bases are TGTGCCAGCAGGGGGGGAGGGCCTAGCGAGCAGTACTTC. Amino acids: CASRGGGPSEQYF.

CDR3 nucleotides: TGTGCCAGCAGCTTGGGCCCCACTAGCGGGGTCCAAGAGACCCAGTACTTC. Residues: CASSLGPTSGVQETQYF. The J gene is TRBJ2-5, the V gene TRBV5-4, with TRBD2 matching over 10 bases. V lost 0 bases and J lost 1; bases outside the gene matches: 6. Germline V CDR1 and CDR2: SGHNT, YYREEE (reference sequence). The CDR3 is made up of 17 amino acids.

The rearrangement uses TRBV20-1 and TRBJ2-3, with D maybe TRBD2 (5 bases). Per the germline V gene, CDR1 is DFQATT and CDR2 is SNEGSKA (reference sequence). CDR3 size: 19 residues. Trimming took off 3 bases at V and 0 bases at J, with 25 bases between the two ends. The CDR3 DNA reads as TGCAGTGCTAGTCCGGTACTAGGCGAAGCGGCAAGTAGCACAGATACGCAGTATTTT. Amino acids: CSASPVLGEAASSTDTQYF.